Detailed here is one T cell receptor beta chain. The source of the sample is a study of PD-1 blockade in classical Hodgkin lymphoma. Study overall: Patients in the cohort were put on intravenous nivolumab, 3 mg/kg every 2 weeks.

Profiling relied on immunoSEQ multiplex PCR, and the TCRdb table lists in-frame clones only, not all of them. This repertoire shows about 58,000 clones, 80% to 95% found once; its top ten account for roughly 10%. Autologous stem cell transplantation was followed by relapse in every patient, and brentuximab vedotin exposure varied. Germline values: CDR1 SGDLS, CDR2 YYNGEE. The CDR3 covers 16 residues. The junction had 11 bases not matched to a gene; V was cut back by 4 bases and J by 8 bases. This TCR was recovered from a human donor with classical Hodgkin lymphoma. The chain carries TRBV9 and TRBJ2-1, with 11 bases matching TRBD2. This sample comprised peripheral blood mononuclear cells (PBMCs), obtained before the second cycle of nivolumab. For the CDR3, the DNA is TGTGCCAGCAGCCCAAGACTAGCGGGATCTTTCCATGAGCAGTTCTTC. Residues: CASSPRLAGSFHEQFF.